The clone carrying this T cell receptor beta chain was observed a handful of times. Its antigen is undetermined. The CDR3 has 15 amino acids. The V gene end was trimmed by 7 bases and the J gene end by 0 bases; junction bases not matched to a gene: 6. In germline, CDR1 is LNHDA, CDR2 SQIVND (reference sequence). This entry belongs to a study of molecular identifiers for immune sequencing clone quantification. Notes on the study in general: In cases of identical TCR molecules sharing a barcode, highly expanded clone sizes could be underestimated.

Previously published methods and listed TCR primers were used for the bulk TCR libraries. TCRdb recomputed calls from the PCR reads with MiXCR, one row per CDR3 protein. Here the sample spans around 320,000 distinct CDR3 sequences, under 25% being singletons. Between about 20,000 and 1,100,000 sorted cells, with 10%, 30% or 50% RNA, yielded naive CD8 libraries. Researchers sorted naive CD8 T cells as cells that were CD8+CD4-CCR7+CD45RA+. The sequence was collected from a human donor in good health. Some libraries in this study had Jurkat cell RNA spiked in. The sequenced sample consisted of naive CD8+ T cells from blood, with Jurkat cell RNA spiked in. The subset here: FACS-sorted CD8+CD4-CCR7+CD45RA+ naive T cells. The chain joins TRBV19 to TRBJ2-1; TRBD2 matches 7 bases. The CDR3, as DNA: TGTGCCAGTACCAGGGACTACAGCTCCTACAATGAGCAGTTCTTC. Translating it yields CASTRDYSSYNEQFF.